The 23 T cell receptor beta chains listed next were all sequenced from one sample in a study of blood T cell repertoires in COVID-19. TCRdb's copy holds only in-frame clones and misses some; the assay was immunoSEQ multiplex PCR. The data show a few hundred thousand clones, with about 90% seen just once and roughly 3% held by the top ten. The sequenced sample consisted of PBMCs or T cells enriched from blood (not recorded which). The receptor source for this set is a woman in her thirties who had recovered from COVID-19.

The rearrangement uses TRBV12-3 or TRBV12-4 and TRBJ1-2; 7 positions match TRBD1. J was trimmed by 5 bases and V by 4 bases; bases with no gene match: 4. The CDR3 is 13 amino acids. In nucleotides, the CDR3 is TGTGCCAGCAGTTCCCAGGGGGAATATGGCTACACCTTC. It yields the protein CASSSQGEYGYTF.

The rearrangement joins TRBV7-8 to TRBJ1-6; maybe TRBD1 (6 bases). The CDR3 loop spans 21 amino acids. With 5 bases removed from V and 3 bases from J, the gap between germline ends came to 29 bases. CDR1 is SGHVS and CDR2 is FQNEAQ in the germline V gene. The CDR3 protein is CASSKTSGTGLARDYNSPLHF. As DNA, the CDR3 is TGTGCCAGCAGCAAGACATCCGGAACAGGGCTCGCGAGGGACTATAATTCACCCCTCCACTTT.

The chain is built from TRBV3-1 (or the pseudogene TRBV3-2) and TRBJ1-3, with 8 bases aligning to TRBD1. The CDR3 contains 15 residues. Germline trimming cut 0 bases from V and 2 bases from J; bases unmatched to any gene: 0. Germline CDR1 LGHDT, CDR2 YNNKEL (reference sequence). The CDR3, as DNA: TGTGCCAGCAGCCAAGAGGACAGGGCTGGAAACACCATATATTTT. It translates to CASSQEDRAGNTIYF.

This sequence joins TRBV20-1 and TRBJ2-1; D might be TRBD2 (5 bases). CDR1 is DFQATT, CDR2 SNEGSKA, per germline (reference sequence). The germline V and J ends were trimmed by 3 bases and 5 bases, with 11 bases remaining between them. CDR3 length equals 13 residues. The CDR3 coding sequence is TGCAGTGCTAGTCTGCGGGCCAACAATGAGCAGTTCTTC. It encodes CSASLRANNEQFF.

The gene calls are TRBV15 and TRBJ2-7, with D uncertain. The V gene's germline CDR1 is LNHNV and CDR2 YYDKDF (reference sequence). Trimming pared 0 bases from V and 7 bases from J, leaving 16 bases between. The CDR3 contains 15 residues. The CDR3 is CATSRDLGFGGEQYF. For the CDR3, the DNA is TGTGCCACCAGCAGAGATCTCGGGTTCGGTGGGGAGCAGTACTTC.

The rearrangement uses TRBV5-8 and TRBJ2-7; D is perhaps TRBD1 (6 bases). V was trimmed by 4 bases and J by 2 bases, leaving 13 bases between them. CDR1 is SGHTS and CDR2 is YDEGEE in the germline V gene. The CDR3 extends over 14 amino acids. CDR3 protein: CASSTQQGAYEQYF. In DNA, the CDR3 is TGTGCCAGCAGCACCCAACAGGGAGCCTACGAGCAGTACTTC.

The chain combines TRBV11-2 with TRBJ1-4, with D unclear. The V and J ends lost 1 base and 0 bases respectively, with 9 bases between them. Germline CDR1 and CDR2: SGHAT and FQNNGV. There are 16 residues in the CDR3. This CDR3 reads CASSLGRYSTNEKLFF. The DNA for the CDR3 is TGTGCCAGCAGCTTAGGGCGGTATTCAACTAATGAAAAACTGTTTTTT.

The genes are TRBV11-2 and TRBJ2-5, with D perhaps matching TRBD2 (5 bases). V was clipped by 1 base and J by 5 bases, with 11 bases between them. The CDR3 covers 14 residues. CDR1 is SGHAT, CDR2 FQNNGV, per germline. For the CDR3, the DNA is TGTGCCAGCAGCTTAGGGCTAGCCGGGGAGACCCAGTACTTC. Amino acid sequence: CASSLGLAGETQYF.

The rearrangement joins TRBV28 to TRBJ1-5; tentatively, D is TRBD1 (5 bases). Germline-derived CDR1 and CDR2 are MDHEN and SYDVKM. The CDR3 loop spans 12 amino acids. Trimming removed 1 base at V and 16 bases at J, with 14 bases between. As DNA, the CDR3 is TGTGCCAGCAGTTTATCAGCGGGGGTGCACCATTTT. This codes for CASSLSAGVHHF. The whole variable domain, filled in from reference TRBV28 and TRBJ1-5, reads DVKVTQSSRYLVKRTGEKVFLECVQDMDHENMFWYRQDPGLGLRLIYFSYDVKMKEKGDIPEGYSVSREKKERFSLILESASTNQTSMYLCASSLSAGVHHFGDGTRLSIL.

The chain links TRBV24-1 to TRBJ2-5; 8 bases map to TRBD2. The CDR3 has 15 amino acids. The junction had 2 bases not matched to a gene; V was cut back by 2 bases and J by 1 base. CDR1 is KGHDR, CDR2 SFDVKD, per germline. CDR3: CATSDSSGSQETQYF. The CDR3 bases are TGTGCCACCAGTGATTCCAGCGGGAGCCAAGAGACCCAGTACTTC.

This clone occurred a few times. V usage is TRBV19 and J usage is TRBJ1-3; weak D call: TRBD1 (5 bases). Trimming removed 5 bases from V and 0 bases from J, with 8 bases in between. The CDR3 contains 14 residues. The germline CDR1 and CDR2 sequences are LNHDA and SQIVND (reference sequence). This CDR3 reads CASSSTDSGNTIYF. The CDR3 bases are TGTGCCAGTAGTTCGACAGACTCTGGAAACACCATATATTTT.

J is TRBJ1-1 and V is TRBV10-2; unclear D gene. Between the trimmed V and J ends, which lost 0 bases and 11 bases, there was a span of 10 bases. The CDR3 has 12 amino acids. In germline, CDR1 is WSHSY, CDR2 SAAADI. CDR3 region: CASSESRLEAFF. DNA for the CDR3: TGCGCCAGCAGTGAGTCGCGCTTAGAGGCTTTCTTT.

The rearrangement uses TRBV12-3 or TRBV12-4 and TRBJ1-4; tentative D call: TRBD1 (6 bases). Trimming removed 7 bases at V and 4 bases at J, with 10 bases between. The CDR3 consists of 13 residues. CDR3: CASTGQFNEKLFF. The CDR3 DNA reads as TGTGCCAGCACAGGACAGTTTAATGAAAAACTGTTTTTT.

This clone was seen a few times. The chain links TRBV19 to TRBJ1-2, with TRBD1 as a possible D gene (6 bases). Germline loops: CDR1 LNHDA, CDR2 SQIVND (reference sequence). V shed 4 bases and J shed 2 bases, with 11 bases lying between them. This CDR3 spans 14 amino acids. Written as DNA, the CDR3 is TGTGCCAGTAGTAGCATCCAGGGGAACTATGGCTACACCTTC. Translating it yields CASSSIQGNYGYTF.

The V call is TRBV9, the J call TRBJ2-2; 7 bases match TRBD2. The V gene end was trimmed by 3 bases and the J gene end by 7 bases; junction bases not matched to a gene: 3. Germline CDR1 SGDLS, CDR2 YYNGEE. CDR3 size: 13 residues. The DNA of the CDR3 is TGTGCCAGCAGCGGGGAGGGTCTCGGGGAGCTGTTTTTT. Translated, it gives CASSGEGLGELFF.

This chain links TRBV3-1 (or the pseudogene TRBV3-2) with TRBJ2-5; 10 positions match TRBD2. The CDR3 is 20 amino acids. V dropped 3 bases and J dropped 4; count of bases not matched to a gene: 20. Germline loops: CDR1 LGHDT, CDR2 YNNKEL (reference sequence). Here the CDR3 reads CASSHHRLSGGAVGLETQYF. The CDR3 DNA is TGTGCCAGCAGCCATCATCGACTAAGCGGGGGGGCCGTTGGTCTAGAGACCCAGTACTTC.

The chain joins TRBV28 to TRBJ1-3; no clear D gene. CDR3 length: 14 residues. V lost 6 bases and J 0 bases, leaving 9 bases between the germline ends. Germline-derived CDR1 and CDR2 are MDHEN and SYDVKM. The CDR3 DNA follows: TGTGCCAGCAGCCCCCAGTTCTCTGGAAACACCATATATTTT. It translates to CASSPQFSGNTIYF. Variable domain in full (rest from reference TRBV28 and TRBJ1-3): DVKVTQSSRYLVKRTGEKVFLECVQDMDHENMFWYRQDPGLGLRLIYFSYDVKMKEKGDIPEGYSVSREKKERFSLILESASTNQTSMYLCASSPQFSGNTIYFGEGSWLTVV.

This clone showed up just once. CDR3 in DNA: TGTGCCAGCAGCACCCCGGGGGTACCCTACGAGCAGTACTTC. Its translation: CASSTPGVPYEQYF. The genes are TRBV5-6 and TRBJ2-7; tentatively, D is TRBD2 (6 bases). CDR3 length: 14 amino acids. Germline V lookup: CDR1 SGHDT, CDR2 YYEEEE. The V and J ends lost 4 bases and 2 bases respectively, with 13 bases between them.

This clone was observed a single time. Written as DNA, the CDR3 is TGTGCCAGCACCGGACAGGGTAGAGGCACTGAAGCTTTCTTT. Protein sequence: CASTGQGRGTEAFF. The V and J genes are TRBV6-5 and TRBJ1-1; 8 bases fit TRBD1. CDR3 size: 14 residues. Trimming took 7 bases from V and 4 from J; bases not matched to a gene: 8. Germline V gives CDR1 MNHEY, CDR2 SVGAGI.

The CDR3 protein is CASIPGGTGSPHEQYF. In DNA, the CDR3 is TGCGCCAGCATCCCCGGAGGGACAGGGTCTCCCCACGAGCAGTACTTC. The chain uses TRBV5-1 and TRBJ2-7, with 9 bases matching TRBD1. V dropped 6 bases and J dropped 5; count of bases not matched to a gene: 15. There are 16 residues in the CDR3. From germline, CDR1 is SGHRS and CDR2 YFSETQ.

This clone was detected once. The chain employs TRBV6-5 and TRBJ2-7; D is ambiguous. V dropped 6 bases and J dropped 2 bases, with 11 bases sitting between them. The CDR3 has 13 residues. CDR1 and CDR2 from the germline V gene are MNHEY and SVGAGI. CDR3 in amino acids: CASSKNLAYEQYF. The CDR3 DNA reads TGTGCCAGCAGCAAAAACTTAGCCTACGAGCAGTACTTC.

This rearrangement joins TRBV3-1 (or the pseudogene TRBV3-2) to TRBJ2-3; D unresolved. The CDR3 spans 12 residues. Trimming pared 4 bases from V and 4 bases from J, leaving 6 bases between. Germline loops: CDR1 LGHDT, CDR2 YNNKEL (reference sequence). The CDR3 is CASSPPADTQYF. The CDR3 nucleotides read TGTGCCAGCAGCCCCCCCGCAGATACGCAGTATTTT.

The genes are TRBV6-5 and TRBJ2-3; no firm D call. The germline gives CDR1 MNHEY, CDR2 SVGAGI. Trimming pared 5 bases from V and 1 base from J, leaving 13 bases between. The CDR3 loop spans 15 amino acids. CDR3 sequence: CASSLWASRTDTQYF. The CDR3 DNA follows: TGTGCCAGCAGTCTCTGGGCCTCCCGCACAGATACGCAGTATTTT.